This T cell receptor (beta chain) was retrieved from a study of cytomegalovirus exposure and HLA in healthy donors. Whole-study results and caveats: Judged likely to be a sequencing artifact was a cluster of highly shared sequence variants.

Germline-derived CDR1 and CDR2 are SGHRS and YFSETQ. V lost 0 bases and J 1 base, leaving 7 bases between the germline ends. CDR3 length: 15 residues. Of note for this clone: Its specificity is not known.

The donors (healthy individuals) were bone marrow donors. Primers: 60 Vbeta forward and 13 Jbeta reverse. Only in-frame clones appear in the TCRdb table, and some are missing; sequencing was by immunoSEQ multiplex PCR. The sample records 150,000 to 200,000 clones, 77% being singletons. The sequence derives from a woman aged 55-69 years in good health and CMV-seropositive. The chain uses TRBV5-1 and TRBJ2-2; D perhaps matches TRBD1 (5 bases). The sample taken for sequencing was PBMCs. The CDR3 sequence: CASSLDRGNTGELFF. The CDR3 nucleotides read TGCGCCAGCAGCTTGGATAGGGGGAACACCGGGGAGCTGTTTTTT.